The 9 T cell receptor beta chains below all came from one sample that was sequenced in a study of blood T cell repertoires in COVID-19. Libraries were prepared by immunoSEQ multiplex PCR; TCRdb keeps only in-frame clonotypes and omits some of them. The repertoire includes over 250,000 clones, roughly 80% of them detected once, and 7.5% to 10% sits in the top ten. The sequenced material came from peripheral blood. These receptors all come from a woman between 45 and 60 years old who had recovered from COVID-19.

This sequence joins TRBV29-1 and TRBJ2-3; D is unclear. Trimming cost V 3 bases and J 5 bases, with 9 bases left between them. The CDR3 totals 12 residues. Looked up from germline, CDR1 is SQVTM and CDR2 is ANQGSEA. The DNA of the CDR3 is TGCAGCGTTGATCTCCCAGGAGATACGCAGTATTTT. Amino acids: CSVDLPGDTQYF.

The CDR3 sequence: CASSSLATSVETQYF. In nucleotides, the CDR3 is TGTGCCAGCAGCTCCCTGGCAACTAGCGTAGAGACCCAGTACTTC. The rearrangement uses TRBV7-2 and TRBJ2-5; TRBD2 matches at 7 bases. CDR1 SGHTA and CDR2 FQGNSA come from the germline V gene. V lost 4 bases and J lost 4; bases outside the gene matches: 9. This CDR3 region has 15 residues.

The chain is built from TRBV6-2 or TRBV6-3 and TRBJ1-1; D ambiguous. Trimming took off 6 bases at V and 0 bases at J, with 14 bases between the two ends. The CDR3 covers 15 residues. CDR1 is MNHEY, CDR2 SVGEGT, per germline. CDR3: CASSLRRGVNTEAFF. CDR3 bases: TGTGCCAGCAGCCTACGTCGGGGAGTGAACACTGAAGCTTTCTTT.

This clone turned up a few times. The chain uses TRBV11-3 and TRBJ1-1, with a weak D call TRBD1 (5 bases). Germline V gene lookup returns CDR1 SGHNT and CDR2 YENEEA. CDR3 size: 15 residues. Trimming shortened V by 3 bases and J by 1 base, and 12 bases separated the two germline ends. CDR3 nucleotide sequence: TGTGCCAGCAGCTTTGTTCCGGGGGAGAACACTGAAGCTTTCTTT. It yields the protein CASSFVPGENTEAFF.

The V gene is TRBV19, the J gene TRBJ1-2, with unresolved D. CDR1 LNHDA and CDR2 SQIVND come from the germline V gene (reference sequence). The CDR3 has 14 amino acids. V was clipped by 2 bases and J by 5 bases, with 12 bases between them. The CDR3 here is CASSILSGLYGYTF. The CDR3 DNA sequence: TGTGCCAGTAGTATACTGTCAGGACTATATGGCTACACCTTC.

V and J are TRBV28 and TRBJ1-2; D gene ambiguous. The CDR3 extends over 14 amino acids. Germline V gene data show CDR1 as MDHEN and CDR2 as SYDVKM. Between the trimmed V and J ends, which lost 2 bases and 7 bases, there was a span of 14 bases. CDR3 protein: CASSLPHREGGYTF. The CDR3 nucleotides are TGTGCCAGCAGTTTACCCCACCGGGAGGGTGGCTACACCTTC.

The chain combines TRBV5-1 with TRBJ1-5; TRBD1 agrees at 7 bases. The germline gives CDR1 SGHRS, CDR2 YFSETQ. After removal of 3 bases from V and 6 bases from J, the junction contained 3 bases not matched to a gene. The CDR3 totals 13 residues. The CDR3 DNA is TGCGCCAGCAGCTCGCACAGGGGTCAGCCCCAGCATTTT. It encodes CASSSHRGQPQHF.

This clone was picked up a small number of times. CDR3: CASSREWSGNTEAFF. DNA of the CDR3: TGTGCCAGCAGTAGGGAGTGGTCTGGGAACACTGAAGCTTTCTTT. This chain joins TRBV6-5 and TRBJ1-1; D ambiguous. The V end was cut by 5 bases, the J end by 1 base, with 14 bases between. The CDR3 has 15 residues. Germline CDR1 reads MNHEY; CDR2 reads SVGAGI.

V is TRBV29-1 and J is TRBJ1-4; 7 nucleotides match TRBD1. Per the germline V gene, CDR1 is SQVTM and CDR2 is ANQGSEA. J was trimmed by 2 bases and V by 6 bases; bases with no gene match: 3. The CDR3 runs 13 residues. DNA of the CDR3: TGCAGCGTCCAGGGACAGACTAATGAAAAACTGTTTTTT. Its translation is CSVQGQTNEKLFF. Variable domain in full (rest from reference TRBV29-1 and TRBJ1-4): SAVISQKPSRDICQRGTSLTIQCQVDSQVTMMFWYRQQPGQSLTLIATANQGSEATYESGFVIDKFPISRPNLTFSTLTVSNMSPEDSSIYLCSVQGQTNEKLFFGSGTQLSVL.